The T cell receptor beta chain under discussion was sequenced for a study of T cells in Graves' hyperthyroidism and ophthalmopathy. On the study more broadly: Before any treatment, at initial diagnosis, peripheral blood was collected. Notes on the study in general: Most clonotypes expanded in thyroid above 0.001 were likewise present in blood. Ophthalmopathy was separated from stable hyperthyroidism by a 13 V-J model.

Diagnostic assessment was based on clinical symptoms, serum thyroxine and TRAb, thyroid ultrasound and orbital computed tomography. The table lists this clonotype with a few counts. Its antigen is still unknown. What was amplified from RNA transcripts were TCR beta CDR3 regions. First-round RT-PCR of the TCR CDR3 relied on the HTBI primer set. In TCRdb, the multiplex PCR reads were re-called with MiXCR into one record per CDR3 protein. Of fewer than 250,000 distinct CDR3 sequences listed, under 20% are singletons. The clonotype comes from a man aged 45 to 65 with Graves' hyperthyroidism. The sequenced sample was blood.

The CDR3, as DNA: TGTGCCAGCAGTGAAGCGGGGGCGAGCTCCTATAATTCACCCCTCCACTTT. Translated: CASSEAGASSYNSPLHF. V usage is TRBV6-1 and J usage is TRBJ1-6; D is perhaps TRBD1 (6 bases). The CDR3 sequence is 17 residues long. Germline CDR1 and CDR2: MNHNS and SASEGT. Trimming took 0 bases from V and 0 from J, leaving 9 bases between them.